The T cell receptor (beta chain) under discussion was sequenced for a study of cytotoxic CD8 clonotypes in ibrutinib-treated CLL. Overall study: Responses: approximately 25 partial, 2 complete; after median 68 months, approximately 14 stayed remitted, roughly 12 progressed.

The targeted sequencing depth was 1 in 200,000 to 1 in 1 million T cells. Measured with immunoSEQ multiplex PCR; TCRdb has only the in-frame clones, and not every one. The data hold 150,000 to 200,000 clones, with around 84% observed a single time. Germline-derived CDR1 and CDR2 are MNHEY and SMNVEV (reference sequence). The CDR3 sequence runs 10 residues, both termini included. With regard to this clone: The CDR3 does not close with the conserved phenylalanine or tryptophan, likely indicating a read error. It is unclear where the CDR3 begins or ends on the DNA, so no DNA is shown, and the CDR3 is as TCRdb lists it.

This receptor was obtained from a human donor with chronic lymphocytic leukemia. The chain couples TRBV27 to TRBJ1-6; TRBD1, the table's D call, was not compared with the DNA. The sample consisted of PBMCs, taken after 12 months of ibrutinib treatment. CDR3 residues: CASSSGTGRY.